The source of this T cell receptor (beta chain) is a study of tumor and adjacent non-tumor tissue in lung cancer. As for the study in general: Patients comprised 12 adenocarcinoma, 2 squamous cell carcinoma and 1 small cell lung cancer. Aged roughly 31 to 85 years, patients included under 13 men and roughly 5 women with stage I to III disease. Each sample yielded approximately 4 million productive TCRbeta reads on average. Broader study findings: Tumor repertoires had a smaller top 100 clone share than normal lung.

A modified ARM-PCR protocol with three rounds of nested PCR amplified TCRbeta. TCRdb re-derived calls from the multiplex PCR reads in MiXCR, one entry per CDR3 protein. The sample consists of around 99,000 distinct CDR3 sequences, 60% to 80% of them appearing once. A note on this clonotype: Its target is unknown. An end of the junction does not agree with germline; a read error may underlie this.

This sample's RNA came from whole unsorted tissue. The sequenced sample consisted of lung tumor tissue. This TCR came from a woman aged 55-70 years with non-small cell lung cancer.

The CDR3 region is CASTLDPGASPLHF. Here the CDR3 DNA reads TGTGCCAGCACCTTAGACCCAGGGGCCTCACCCCTCCATTTT. The chain combines TRBV11-2 with TRBJ1-6, with D perhaps matching TRBD1 (6 bases). This CDR3 is built from 14 residues. CDR1 and CDR2 (germline): SGHAT, FQNNGV.